What follows describes a single T cell receptor beta chain. This sample stems from a study of blood T cell repertoires in COVID-19. Here immunoSEQ multiplex PCR was the method, and the copy in TCRdb shows in-frame clones only, minus some. The repertoire holds 150,000 to 200,000 clones, 70% to 90% seen once, with 4.5% to 7.5% in the top ten. Germline CDR1 MNHEY, CDR2 SVGAGI. V shed 4 bases and J 6 bases; nucleotides not matched to a gene: 7. CDR3 length: 15 amino acids. Before being deemed recovered, Cohort 3 donors had two negative PCRs, clearance, or symptom resolution. This chain links TRBV6-5 with TRBJ2-1; 9 bases line up with TRBD2. This receptor was taken from a man aged 35 to 55 who had recovered from COVID-19. The source material was PBMCs or T cells enriched from blood (not recorded which). For the CDR3, the DNA is TGTGCCAGCAGTTCCCGCGGGGGGGCCGCCAATGAGCAGTTCTTC. It translates to CASSSRGGAANEQFF.